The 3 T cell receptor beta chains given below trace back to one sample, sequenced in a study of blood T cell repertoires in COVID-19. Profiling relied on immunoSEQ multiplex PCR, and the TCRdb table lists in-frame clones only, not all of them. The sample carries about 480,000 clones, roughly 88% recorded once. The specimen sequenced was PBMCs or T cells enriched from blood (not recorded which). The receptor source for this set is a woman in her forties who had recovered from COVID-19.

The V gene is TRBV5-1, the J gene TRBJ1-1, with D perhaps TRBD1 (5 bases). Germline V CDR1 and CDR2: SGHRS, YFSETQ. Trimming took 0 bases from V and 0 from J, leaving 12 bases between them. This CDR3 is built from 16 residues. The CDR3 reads CASSLVPGHVNTEAFF. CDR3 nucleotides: TGCGCCAGCAGCTTGGTTCCAGGACATGTGAACACTGAAGCTTTCTTT.

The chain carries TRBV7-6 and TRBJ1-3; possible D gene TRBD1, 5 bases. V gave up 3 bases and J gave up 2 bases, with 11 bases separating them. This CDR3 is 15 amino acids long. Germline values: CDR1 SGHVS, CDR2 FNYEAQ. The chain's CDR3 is CASSFGGGAGNTIYF. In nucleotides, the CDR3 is TGTGCCAGCAGCTTCGGTGGGGGGGCTGGAAACACCATATATTTT.

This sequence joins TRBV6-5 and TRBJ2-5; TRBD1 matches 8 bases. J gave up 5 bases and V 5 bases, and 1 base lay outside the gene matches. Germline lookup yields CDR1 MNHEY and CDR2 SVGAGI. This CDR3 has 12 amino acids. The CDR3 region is CASSRDRETQYF. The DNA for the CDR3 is TGTGCCAGCAGTCGGGACAGGGAGACCCAGTACTTC.